The next 15 T cell receptor beta chains were all read from a single sample in a study of T cell changes during pregnancy in multiple sclerosis. The data were produced by immunoSEQ multiplex PCR, yet TCRdb's version contains in-frame clones alone and is incomplete. The sample has 35,000 to 55,000 clones, more than 80% seen once. The sample here was CD4+ T cells from peripheral blood mononuclear cells, taken before pregnancy. The receptors here all came from a female donor with multiple sclerosis, enrolled in a pregnancy study.

The genes are TRBV25-1 and TRBJ1-2; 9 bases match TRBD1. Per germline, CDR1 MGHDK and CDR2 SYGVNS. The J segment lost 6 bases and the V segment lost 5 bases, leaving 7 bases of the junction unmatched. This CDR3 is built from 14 residues. In DNA, the CDR3 is TGTGCCAGCAGTCGGGGGGGACAGGGTCATGGCTACACCTTC. This encodes CASSRGGQGHGYTF.

The V gene is TRBV2, the J gene TRBJ1-2; the D gene is possibly TRBD1 (6 bases). CDR3 length equals 15 residues. Trimming took 3 bases from V and 2 from J, leaving 13 bases between them. CDR1 is SNHLY and CDR2 is FYNNEI in the germline V gene. The CDR3 nucleotides read TGTGCCAGCAGTGAGGGGGCCAGGCCAAACTATGGCTACACCTTC. It is translated as CASSEGARPNYGYTF.

Concerning this clone: The sample holds other DNA sequences that translate to the same CDR3. This sequence joins TRBV9 and TRBJ2-1; 7 nucleotides agree with TRBD2. V was clipped by 0 bases and J by 2 bases; unmatched bases: 2. This CDR3 region has 15 residues. CDR1 is SGDLS, CDR2 YYNGEE, per germline. The CDR3 DNA reads as TGTGCCAGCAGCGTAGGGGCGGGGGCCTACAATGAGCAGTTCTTC. This gives the protein CASSVGAGAYNEQFF.

This rearrangement joins TRBV7-2 to TRBJ2-1; TRBD2 might be the D (7 bases). Germline V gene data show CDR1 as SGHTA and CDR2 as FQGNSA. The ends were cut back, 2 bases at V and 16 bases at J, with 21 bases in the middle. The CDR3 is made up of 14 amino acids. The CDR3 DNA reads as TGTGCCAGCAGCTTAAGCGGGGACGGGACACGGGGTTTCTTC. It yields the protein CASSLSGDGTRGFF.

The chain links TRBV19 to TRBJ2-4; TRBD1 matches 12 bases. V lost 1 base and J lost 0; bases outside the gene matches: 4. Germline lookup yields CDR1 LNHDA and CDR2 SQIVND (reference sequence). This CDR3 spans 18 amino acids. CDR3 DNA: TGTGCCAGTAGTATAGGGTCGGGACAGGGGGCAGCCAAAAACATTCAGTACTTC. Its translation: CASSIGSGQGAAKNIQYF.

J is TRBJ2-1 and V is TRBV5-1; a weak D match, TRBD1 (6 bases). Trimming took 4 bases from V and 6 from J, leaving 14 bases between them. The germline CDR1 and CDR2 sequences are SGHRS and YFSETQ. The CDR3 is made up of 14 amino acids. As DNA, the CDR3 is TGCGCCAGCAGCAATGGACAGTCCGTCAATGAGCAGTTCTTC. The encoded protein is CASSNGQSVNEQFF.

V gene TRBV27 combines with J gene TRBJ1-6, with D perhaps matching TRBD1 (6 bases). CDR3 length: 17 residues. Germline CDR1 MNHEY, CDR2 SMNVEV (reference sequence). The V and J ends lost 10 bases and 0 bases respectively, with 19 bases between them. The CDR3 nucleotides are TGTGCCACTCGGAAGAACGGACAGCTCTCCTATAATTCACCCCTCCACTTT. It yields the protein CATRKNGQLSYNSPLHF.

V gene TRBV7-2 combines with J gene TRBJ2-2; no reliable D call. This CDR3 has 13 residues. Germline V CDR1 and CDR2: SGHTA, FQGNSA. With 4 bases removed from V and 2 bases from J, the gap between germline ends came to 5 bases. The chain's CDR3 is CASSSYNTGELFF. CDR3 bases: TGTGCCAGCAGCTCCTATAACACCGGGGAGCTGTTTTTT. The full variable domain, completed using reference TRBV7-2 and TRBJ2-2, is GAGVSQSPSNKVTEKGKDVELRCDPISGHTALYWYRQSLGQGLEFLIYFQGNSAPDKSGLPSDRFSAERTGGSVSTLTIQRTQQEDSAVYLCASSSYNTGELFFGEGSRLTVL.

The V call is TRBV11-2, the J call TRBJ2-1, with D hard to call. This CDR3 region has 16 residues. CDR1 is SGHAT and CDR2 is FQNNGV in the germline V gene. Trimming removed 2 bases from V and 1 base from J, with 12 bases in between. As DNA, the CDR3 is TGTGCCAGCAGCTTAAGTAGACTCTCGTCCTACAATGAGCAGTTCTTC. Its protein is CASSLSRLSSYNEQFF.

The chain links TRBV7-2 to TRBJ2-6, with a possible D match to TRBD1 (6 bases). CDR1 is SGHTA, CDR2 FQGNSA, per germline. The CDR3 is 16 residues long. Trimming took off 4 bases at V and 2 bases at J, with 12 bases between the two ends. CDR3 DNA: TGTGCCAGCAGCTATCAGGGGACCCCTGGGGCCAACGTCCTGACTTTC. Its protein is CASSYQGTPGANVLTF.

The CDR3 DNA reads TGTGCCAGCAGCCAAGACATTCGGGGCTACACCTTC. Translated: CASSQDIRGYTF. The V gene is TRBV14, the J gene TRBJ1-2, with unresolved D. The germline V gene has CDR1 SGHDN and CDR2 FVKESK. Trimming removed 0 bases at V and 8 bases at J, with 7 bases between. The CDR3 spans 12 residues.

V usage is TRBV7-3 and J usage is TRBJ1-1; D gene ambiguous. This CDR3 is 14 amino acids long. Germline CDR1 reads SGHTA; CDR2 reads FQGTGA. Between the trimmed V and J ends, which lost 3 bases and 0 bases, there was a span of 8 bases. As DNA, the CDR3 is TGTGCCAGCAGCTTTAATCAGATGAACACTGAAGCTTTCTTT. Translation: CASSFNQMNTEAFF.

This clone was found a few times. V usage is TRBV30 and J usage is TRBJ1-5; maybe TRBD1 (6 bases). Germline CDR1 and CDR2: GTSNPN and SVGIG (reference sequence). This CDR3 is 13 amino acids long. The V end lost 5 bases, the J end lost 6 bases, and 14 bases lay between the germline ends. CDR3 amino acids: CAWAQQGSQPQHF. The DNA for the CDR3 is TGTGCCTGGGCCCAACAGGGTAGTCAGCCCCAGCATTTT. Supplemented by reference TRBV30 and TRBJ1-5, the full variable domain reads SQTIHQWPATLVQPVGSPLSLECTVEGTSNPNLYWYRQAAGRGLQLLFYSVGIGQISSEVPQNLSASRPQDRQFILSSKKLLLSDSGFYLCAWAQQGSQPQHFGDGTRLSIL.

V and J are TRBV28 and TRBJ1-4; D ambiguous. V gave up 6 bases and J gave up 0 bases, with 14 bases separating them. Germline CDR1 is MDHEN and CDR2 is SYDVKM. The CDR3 runs 16 residues. The CDR3 DNA reads as TGTGCCAGCAGCACCCCGGGGTGGGCAACTAATGAAAAACTGTTTTTT. It yields the protein CASSTPGWATNEKLFF.

CDR3 DNA sequence: TGCAGCGTTGTCAGAACCTTGAACACTGAAGCTTTCTTT. It translates to CSVVRTLNTEAFF. The chain links TRBV29-1 to TRBJ1-1; D not certain. Trimming left V 4 bases short and J 0 bases short, with 9 bases between. Germline V lookup: CDR1 SQVTM, CDR2 ANQGSEA. The CDR3 has 13 amino acids.